This record concerns one T cell receptor beta chain sequence. This CDR3 has 14 amino acids. Germline CDR1 reads SGHRS; CDR2 reads YFSETQ. V lost 3 bases and J lost 3; bases outside the gene matches: 5. Measured with immunoSEQ multiplex PCR; TCRdb has only the in-frame clones, and not every one. The data show about 150,000 clones, 89% seen once. This record comes from a study of T cell responses to AZD1222 COVID-19 vaccine. This chain links TRBV5-1 with TRBJ1-2, with 7 nucleotides matching TRBD1. Specimen: peripheral blood, collected on day 0 of AZD1222 vaccination. The TCR sequence derives from an adult in good health. The CDR3 coding sequence is TGCGCCAGCAGCTACCTCGGGACAGACTATGGCTACACCTTC. Translated, it gives CASSYLGTDYGYTF.